One sample yielded the 26 T cell receptor beta chains listed below, sequenced in a study of T cell responses to AZD1222 COVID-19 vaccine. Data came from immunoSEQ multiplex PCR; TCRdb stores just in-frame clones and leaves some out. Altogether 150,000 to 180,000 clones are present, over 80% being singletons, with the ten largest covering about 9.8%. The specimen comprised peripheral blood, sampled 28 days after the second AZD1222 dose. These receptors originate from an adult who received the AZD1222 COVID-19 vaccine.

The chain has TRBV6-5 and TRBJ2-7; D unclear. Germline CDR1 and CDR2: MNHEY and SVGAGI. The CDR3 has 10 residues. Trimming cost V 8 bases and J 6 bases, with 8 bases left between them. The CDR3 nucleotides are TGTGCCAGCTTAGGATCCGAGCAGTACTTC. Its protein is CASLGSEQYF.

V gene TRBV5-5 combines with J gene TRBJ2-3, with D possibly matching TRBD1 (5 bases). V shed 0 bases and J shed 2 bases, with 10 bases lying between them. This CDR3 contains 15 residues. CDR1 SGHKS and CDR2 YYEKEE come from the germline V gene (reference sequence). CDR3 sequence reads: CASSLEGSDTDTQYF. The DNA for the CDR3 is TGTGCCAGCAGCTTGGAGGGGTCCGACACAGATACGCAGTATTTT.

This chain joins TRBV7-2 and TRBJ2-2; D call uncertain. V dropped 5 bases and J dropped 7 bases, with 23 bases sitting between them. In germline, CDR1 is SGHTA, CDR2 FQGNSA. This CDR3 spans 17 amino acids. Written as DNA, the CDR3 is TGTGCCAGCAGCACCCGTCGTCGCCGGGTGACGGGCGGGGAGCTGTTTTTT. Translating it yields CASSTRRRRVTGGELFF.

The CDR3 loop is CATSRYGEHEQYF. In DNA, the CDR3 is TGTGCCACCAGCAGATACGGAGAGCACGAGCAGTACTTC. The V and J genes are TRBV15 and TRBJ2-7; D remains unclear. CDR3 length: 13 amino acids. Deletions cut 2 bases from V and 5 bases from J, with 10 bases between. The V gene's germline CDR1 is LNHNV and CDR2 YYDKDF (reference sequence).

The chain uses TRBV6-5 and TRBJ2-3, with D possibly being TRBD1 (6 bases). Looked up from germline, CDR1 is MNHEY and CDR2 is SVGAGI. The V end was cut by 5 bases, the J end by 5 bases, with 8 bases between. CDR3 size: 12 residues. The CDR3 bases are TGTGCCAGCAGTCGCAGGGGAGATACGCAGTATTTT. This encodes CASSRRGDTQYF.

This clone was observed a few times. The chain recombines TRBV28 with TRBJ2-2; D possibly corresponds to TRBD1 (6 bases). The V and J ends lost 7 bases and 7 bases respectively, with 13 bases between them. CDR1 is MDHEN and CDR2 is SYDVKM in the germline V gene. The CDR3 consists of 13 residues. This chain's CDR3 is CASTGQSHGELFF. The CDR3, as DNA: TGTGCCAGCACGGGACAATCACACGGGGAGCTGTTTTTT.

The chain links TRBV6-5 to TRBJ2-7; 7 bases align to TRBD1. Germline trimming cut 5 bases from V and 3 bases from J; bases unmatched to any gene: 7. Germline V gives CDR1 MNHEY, CDR2 SVGAGI. CDR3 length equals 14 residues. DNA of the CDR3: TGTGCCAGCAGTCAGACAGGGTACGGCTACGAGCAGTACTTC. Translating it yields CASSQTGYGYEQYF.

This clone has just one count. The chain joins TRBV4-3 to TRBJ2-3, with a weak D call TRBD1 (5 bases). Germline CDR1 reads LGHNA; CDR2 reads YSLEER. V lost 5 bases to trimming and J lost 4 bases, with 13 bases between them. The CDR3 consists of 14 residues. DNA of the CDR3: TGCGCCAGCAGCGTCATTAGGGGTGCAGATACGCAGTATTTT. Its protein is CASSVIRGADTQYF.

This chain links TRBV5-1 with TRBJ2-7; the match to TRBD1 covers 8 bases. The CDR3 runs 14 residues. V was clipped by 0 bases and J by 3 bases; unmatched bases: 2. Looked up from germline, CDR1 is SGHRS and CDR2 is YFSETQ. The CDR3 region is CASSLDGQGYEQYF. The CDR3 coding sequence is TGCGCCAGCAGCTTGGACGGACAGGGCTACGAGCAGTACTTC.

This chain links TRBV27 with TRBJ1-1; the D is unclear. Germline V gives CDR1 MNHEY, CDR2 SMNVEV (reference sequence). There are 16 residues in the CDR3. Trimming shortened V by 6 bases and J by 0 bases, and 17 bases separated the two germline ends. The CDR3 nucleotides are TGTGCCAGCAGCATGCGCGTGGTGGGGATGAACACTGAAGCTTTCTTT. Protein: CASSMRVVGMNTEAFF.

V gene TRBV10-3 combines with J gene TRBJ2-7; D remains unclear. CDR3 length: 12 residues. Deletions cut 6 bases from V and 0 bases from J, with 6 bases between. CDR1 is ENHRY and CDR2 is SYGVKD in the germline V gene. The CDR3 sequence: CAIRTGSYEQYF. The CDR3 DNA sequence: TGTGCCATCAGGACGGGCTCCTACGAGCAGTACTTC.

The chain recombines TRBV5-4 with TRBJ1-1, with 8 bases identical to TRBD1. The CDR3 spans 17 residues. CDR1 is SGHNT, CDR2 YYREEE, per germline (reference sequence). V gave up 4 bases and J gave up 6 bases; unmatched junction bases: 17. CDR3 bases: TGTGCCAGCAGCCGGACCAGCACAGGGGGATTTGACTCTGAAGCTTTCTTT. This gives the protein CASSRTSTGGFDSEAFF.

This clone has just a few counts. The chain has TRBV19 and TRBJ1-5, with TRBD1 identical over 7 bases. The CDR3 consists of 18 residues. V trimming: 5 bases; J trimming: 0 bases; junction bases outside the gene matches: 13. CDR1 and CDR2 from the germline V gene are LNHDA and SQIVND (reference sequence). CDR3 sequence: CASSPRDSSFLSNQPQHF. CDR3 coding DNA: TGTGCCAGTAGTCCTCGGGACAGTAGTTTTCTTAGCAATCAGCCCCAGCATTTT.

The chain carries TRBV4-1 and TRBJ2-5; TRBD2 aligns across 10 bases. This CDR3 contains 17 residues. After removal of 2 bases from V and 5 bases from J, the junction contained 11 bases not matched to a gene. Germline loops: CDR1 MGHRA, CDR2 YSYEKL. The CDR3 protein is CASSQPSGRANKETQYF. The CDR3 DNA reads as TGCGCCAGCAGCCAACCGAGCGGGAGGGCCAATAAGGAGACCCAGTACTTC.

The chain combines TRBV15 with TRBJ2-7; TRBD2 matches 11 bases. This CDR3 contains 15 residues. With 3 bases clipped from V and 0 bases from J, the junction kept 1 base outside the gene matches. Germline V lookup: CDR1 LNHNV, CDR2 YYDKDF (reference sequence). In nucleotides, the CDR3 is TGTGCCACCAGCAGTCTAGCGGGAGGCTCCTACGAGCAGTACTTC. It yields the protein CATSSLAGGSYEQYF.

This clone has more than one count but fewer than ten. The gene calls are TRBV3-1 (or the pseudogene TRBV3-2) and TRBJ2-7; TRBD2 agrees at 9 bases. Per germline, CDR1 LGHDT and CDR2 YNNKEL (reference sequence). The CDR3 contains 17 residues. Germline trimming cut 6 bases from V and 4 bases from J; bases unmatched to any gene: 16. This chain's CDR3 is CASSPPERVAGVYEQYF. The CDR3 DNA follows: TGTGCCAGCAGTCCCCCAGAGCGAGTAGCGGGAGTGTACGAGCAGTACTTC.

This rearrangement joins TRBV10-1 to TRBJ2-3; possibly TRBD2 for D (6 bases). CDR1 and CDR2 from the germline V gene are WNHNN and SYGVQD (reference sequence). V lost 2 bases and J 0 bases, leaving 12 bases between the germline ends. This CDR3 is built from 16 residues. This CDR3 is CASSEVAVNSTDTQYF. The CDR3 bases are TGCGCCAGCAGTGAGGTAGCGGTAAATAGCACAGATACGCAGTATTTT.

The rearrangement joins TRBV12-5 to TRBJ1-2; 8 positions match TRBD1. Germline V lookup: CDR1 LGHNT, CDR2 FRNRAP. V was clipped by 10 bases and J by 0 bases; unmatched bases: 19. The CDR3 is 18 amino acids. The CDR3 nucleotides are TGTGCTAAAGAGGGCAGGGGGCGTTTTACTTCCGCTAACTATGGCTACACCTTC. It specifies CAKEGRGRFTSANYGYTF.

The chain combines TRBV6-6 with TRBJ2-3; 8 bases line up with TRBD2. Per germline, CDR1 MNHNY and CDR2 SVGAGI (reference sequence). The CDR3 is 16 residues long. V shed 2 bases, J shed 0 bases, and the junction held 4 bases outside the gene matches. CDR3: CASSYDRLASTDTQYF. Written as DNA, the CDR3 is TGTGCCAGCAGTTACGATAGACTAGCGAGCACAGATACGCAGTATTTT.

V gene TRBV19 combines with J gene TRBJ2-5, with TRBD2 identical over 8 bases. This CDR3 has 17 residues. J lost 1 base, V lost 3 bases, and 10 bases had no gene match. CDR1 LNHDA and CDR2 SQIVND come from the germline V gene (reference sequence). CDR3 sequence (DNA): TGTGCCAGTAGTATGCGGGGGGCGACAACCTTCCAAGAGACCCAGTACTTC. Its protein product is CASSMRGATTFQETQYF.

This chain uses TRBV30 with TRBJ2-5; D is uncertain. Germline loops: CDR1 GTSNPN, CDR2 SVGIG (reference sequence). V was pared by 3 bases and J by 4 bases, with 9 bases between. This CDR3 has 12 residues. DNA for the CDR3: TGTGCCTGGAGCGCGGCAGGAGAGACCCAGTACTTC. Amino acids: CAWSAAGETQYF.

The chain joins TRBV7-2 to TRBJ1-1; D uncertain. Germline CDR1 and CDR2: SGHTA and FQGNSA. There are 13 residues in the CDR3. With 4 bases removed from V and 1 base from J, the gap between germline ends came to 7 bases. CDR3 in amino acids: CASSYPANTEAFF. The CDR3 bases are TGTGCCAGCAGCTACCCTGCGAACACTGAAGCTTTCTTT.

The chain combines TRBV7-2 with TRBJ2-7, with D unclear. In germline, CDR1 is SGHTA, CDR2 FQGNSA. Trimming shortened V by 2 bases and J by 2 bases, and 13 bases separated the two germline ends. This CDR3 contains 15 residues. Here the CDR3 DNA reads TGTGCCAGCAGCTTATCTCCCCAGAGAACCTACGAGCAGTACTTC. Amino acids: CASSLSPQRTYEQYF.

This sequence joins TRBV19 and TRBJ1-3; 7 bases are shared with TRBD1. Germline loops: CDR1 LNHDA, CDR2 SQIVND (reference sequence). This CDR3 has 15 amino acids. J gave up 2 bases and V 9 bases, and 10 bases lay outside the gene matches. CDR3 coding DNA: TGTGCCAGCAATAACAGGGGAATTACTGGAAACACCATATATTTT. Protein product: CASNNRGITGNTIYF.

This chain joins TRBV6-8 and TRBJ2-5; D might be TRBD2 (5 bases). The end of the DNA aligns better with TRBJ2-7, so the J call may be wrong. From germline, CDR1 is MNHGY and CDR2 SAAAGT. This CDR3 has 17 amino acids. The CDR3 region has the DNA TGTGCCAGCAGTTACTCCGTTTGCGGGCAACGCTCCTACGAGCAGTACTTC. It yields the protein CASSYSVCGQRSYEQYF.

The chain combines TRBV7-8 with TRBJ1-1, with D unclear. Germline values: CDR1 SGHVS, CDR2 FQNEAQ. Trimming stripped 3 bases from V and 8 bases from J, with 16 bases between. This CDR3 has 14 residues. The CDR3 region is CASSFKRTVLEAFF. DNA of the CDR3: TGTGCCAGCAGCTTTAAAAGGACGGTTCTAGAAGCTTTCTTT. Supplemented by reference TRBV7-8 and TRBJ1-1, the full variable domain reads GAGVSQSPRYKVAKRGQDVALRCDPISGHVSLFWYQQALGQGPEFLTYFQNEAQLDKSGLPSDRFFAERPEGSVSTLKIQRTQQEDSAVYLCASSFKRTVLEAFFGQGTRLTVV.